These 27 T cell receptor beta chains were sequenced from one sample in a study of OX40 agonist ivuxolimab in advanced cancers. Libraries were prepared by immunoSEQ multiplex PCR; TCRdb keeps only in-frame clonotypes and omits some of them. There are approximately 26,000 clones in the sample; roughly 91% occur only once, and roughly 50% lies in the top ten. The material was CD4+ or CD8+ T cells sorted from blood, obtained in a trial of the OX40 agonist ivuxolimab. The receptors here all came from an adult with an advanced solid tumor such as melanoma, head and neck, liver or kidney cancer.

In its sample, this clone was seen once. The chain uses TRBV10-3 and TRBJ2-3, with D tentatively TRBD1 or TRBD2 (5 bases each). This CDR3 contains 13 residues. Trimming removed 4 bases at V and 3 bases at J, with 8 bases between. Looked up from germline, CDR1 is ENHRY and CDR2 is SYGVKD. CDR3 protein: CAISGGGTDTQYF. The CDR3 DNA is TGTGCCATCAGTGGGGGCGGGACAGATACGCAGTATTTT.

V and J are TRBV6-5 and TRBJ2-5, with TRBD2 matching 8 bases. Per the germline V gene, CDR1 is MNHEY and CDR2 is SVGAGI. After removal of 0 bases from V and 3 bases from J, the junction contained 6 bases not matched to a gene. This CDR3 contains 16 residues. The CDR3 here is CASSYSGLAGEETQYF. The CDR3 nucleotides read TGTGCCAGCAGTTACTCCGGACTAGCCGGAGAAGAGACCCAGTACTTC.

The V and J genes are TRBV18 and TRBJ2-3; the D is unclear. Germline V gene data show CDR1 as KGHSH and CDR2 as LQKENI. There are 12 residues in the CDR3. The ends were cut back, 2 bases at V and 3 bases at J, with 3 bases in the middle. CDR3 in amino acids: CASSPFTDTQYF. The CDR3 nucleotides are TGTGCCAGCTCACCATTTACAGATACGCAGTATTTT.

The chain has TRBV2 and TRBJ1-2; D is uncertain. V lost 10 bases, J lost 8 bases, and 20 bases lay in between. CDR1 SNHLY and CDR2 FYNNEI come from the germline V gene. The CDR3 is 13 amino acids. The CDR3 region is CATTRVFKGGYTF. As DNA, the CDR3 is TGTGCCACCACACGGGTATTCAAGGGAGGCTACACCTTC.

This clone was found a few times. The chain recombines TRBV14 with TRBJ1-5, with unresolved D. CDR1 and CDR2 (germline): SGHDN, FVKESK. The CDR3 covers 13 residues. V dropped 4 bases and J dropped 3 bases, with 7 bases sitting between them. The DNA for the CDR3 is TGTGCCAGCAGCCGAAACTCCAATCAGCCCCAGCATTTT. Translation gives CASSRNSNQPQHF.

The V call is TRBV11-3, the J call TRBJ1-5, with 8 nucleotides matching TRBD1. After removal of 3 bases from V and 7 bases from J, the junction contained 5 bases not matched to a gene. The CDR3 totals 14 residues. From germline, CDR1 is SGHNT and CDR2 YENEEA. The CDR3 DNA reads as TGTGCCAGCAGCTTTTGGACAGGGCGGCAGCCCCAGCATTTT. It specifies CASSFWTGRQPQHF.

The rearrangement joins TRBV2 to TRBJ1-5, with D perhaps TRBD1 (6 bases). V was trimmed by 6 bases and J by 0 bases, leaving 12 bases between them. The CDR3 extends over 15 amino acids. The germline V gene encodes CDR1 SNHLY and CDR2 FYNNEI. The CDR3 here is CASSTGIGSNQPQHF. The DNA for the CDR3 is TGTGCCAGCAGCACAGGGATAGGTAGCAATCAGCCCCAGCATTTT.

The V call is TRBV7-2, the J call TRBJ2-1, with D unclear. The germline V gene has CDR1 SGHTA and CDR2 FQGNSA. This CDR3 comprises 13 residues. Trimming shortened V by 5 bases and J by 5 bases, and 10 bases separated the two germline ends. The CDR3 reads CASSKDGNNEQFF. The DNA for the CDR3 is TGTGCCAGCAGCAAGGACGGTAACAATGAGCAGTTCTTC.

J is TRBJ1-5 and V is TRBV5-5; TRBD1 aligns across 8 bases. The CDR3 runs 16 residues. Germline-derived CDR1 and CDR2 are SGHKS and YYEKEE (reference sequence). V shed 4 bases, J shed 2 bases, and the junction held 8 bases outside the gene matches. CDR3 residues: CASSRDRGSGNQPQHF. CDR3 nucleotides: TGTGCCAGCAGCCGCGACAGGGGTAGTGGCAATCAGCCCCAGCATTTT.

Here the CDR3 DNA reads TGTGCCAGTAGTATCGACTATTCGGCCAGGGCGGATGAAAAACTGTTTTTT. It codes for CASSIDYSARADEKLFF. The chain recombines TRBV19 with TRBJ1-4; tentatively, D is TRBD1 (5 bases). This CDR3 spans 17 amino acids. The germline V and J ends were trimmed by 3 bases and 6 bases, with 20 bases remaining between them. Per the germline V gene, CDR1 is LNHDA and CDR2 is SQIVND (reference sequence).

This clone appeared once. The chain carries TRBV11-3 and TRBJ2-3; possibly TRBD1 for D (5 bases). This CDR3 contains 14 residues. In germline, CDR1 is SGHNT, CDR2 YENEEA. V gave up 1 base and J gave up 5 bases, with 10 bases separating them. Written as DNA, the CDR3 is TGTGCCAGCAGCTTAGGACAGCCCCAAGATACGCAGTATTTT. Amino acid sequence: CASSLGQPQDTQYF.

V usage is TRBV4-3 and J usage is TRBJ1-1; perhaps TRBD1 as D (5 bases). This CDR3 spans 12 amino acids. Germline V lookup: CDR1 LGHNA, CDR2 YSLEER. V shed 4 bases and J shed 7 bases, with 10 bases lying between them. Here the CDR3 DNA reads TGCGCCAGCAGCCGTACAGGAGGTGAAGCTTTCTTT. Residues: CASSRTGGEAFF.

The chain joins TRBV15 to TRBJ1-4; a weak D match, TRBD1 (5 bases). Germline V gene sequence: CDR1 LNHNV, CDR2 YYDKDF (reference sequence). The CDR3 extends over 16 amino acids. V was pared by 0 bases and J by 6 bases, with 14 bases between. The CDR3 sequence: CATSRDLGQGYEKLFF. CDR3 DNA: TGTGCCACCAGCAGAGATCTCGGGCAGGGATATGAAAAACTGTTTTTT.

V and J are TRBV11-2 and TRBJ2-5; TRBD1 matches at 7 bases. The ends lost 1 base at V and 5 bases at J; junction bases unmatched: 7. CDR3 size: 15 residues. Germline V gene lookup returns CDR1 SGHAT and CDR2 FQNNGV. The CDR3 DNA sequence: TGTGCCAGCAGCTTAGGCTTACAGGGGAAGGAGACCCAGTACTTC. Translation: CASSLGLQGKETQYF.

The V and J genes are TRBV7-6 and TRBJ2-2, with unresolved D. Germline assignment: CDR1 SGHVS and CDR2 FNYEAQ. The V gene lost 1 base and the J gene lost 1 base, with 4 bases spanning the gap. The CDR3 contains 14 residues. The CDR3 loop is CASSLGVNTGELFF. DNA for the CDR3: TGTGCCAGCAGCTTAGGAGTGAACACCGGGGAGCTGTTTTTT.

The chain recombines TRBV18 with TRBJ2-1; D gene ambiguous. Germline CDR1 is KGHSH and CDR2 is LQKENI. V lost 3 bases and J 9 bases, leaving 6 bases between the germline ends. The CDR3 runs to 11 residues. For the CDR3, the DNA is TGTGCCAGCTCACCGATTGTTGAGCAGTTCTTC. This codes for CASSPIVEQFF.

The V gene is TRBV6-1, the J gene TRBJ2-7, with 12 bases matching TRBD1. The CDR3 length is 15 residues. Germline CDR1 is MNHNS and CDR2 is SASEGT. The V gene end was trimmed by 7 bases and the J gene end by 2 bases; junction bases not matched to a gene: 6. CDR3 sequence (DNA): TGTGCCAGCAAGGTGGGGACAGGGGGCACCTACGAGCAGTACTTC. Encoded protein: CASKVGTGGTYEQYF.

The chain couples TRBV11-2 to TRBJ1-2, with 9 bases fitting TRBD1. This CDR3 is built from 14 residues. Germline CDR1 is SGHAT and CDR2 is FQNNGV. Unmatched junction bases numbered 9, after V lost 6 bases and J lost 7 bases. CDR3 protein: CASSRDRASPGYTF. The CDR3 DNA is TGTGCCAGCAGTCGGGACAGGGCTTCCCCTGGCTACACCTTC.

The chain links TRBV6-5 to TRBJ2-1; D is uncertain. Per the germline V gene, CDR1 is MNHEY and CDR2 is SVGAGI. V gave up 1 base and J gave up 9 bases, with 4 bases separating them. The CDR3 covers 11 residues. CDR3: CASSYYSEQFF. The CDR3 nucleotides read TGTGCCAGCAGTTACTATAGTGAGCAGTTCTTC.

The V and J genes are TRBV5-1 and TRBJ2-3; 7 bases are a match to TRBD1. The CDR3 is 14 amino acids. CDR1 is SGHRS and CDR2 is YFSETQ in the germline V gene. Trimming cost V 4 bases and J 2 bases; bases outside gene matches: 4. Here the CDR3 reads CASSEGQPTDTQYF. In nucleotides, the CDR3 is TGCGCCAGCAGCGAGGGACAGCCCACAGATACGCAGTATTTT.

V gene TRBV7-3 combines with J gene TRBJ2-3; the match to TRBD1 covers 7 bases. V was pared by 0 bases and J by 4 bases, with 1 base of the junction left unmatched. Germline CDR1 reads SGHTA; CDR2 reads FQGTGA. CDR3 size: 14 residues. CDR3 sequence (DNA): TGTGCCAGCAGCTTAACAGGGGGCGCAGATACGCAGTATTTT. It specifies CASSLTGGADTQYF.

The chain couples TRBV10-3 to TRBJ2-1, with 8 bases lining up with TRBD1. The J segment lost 4 bases and the V segment lost 4 bases, leaving 12 bases of the junction unmatched. The CDR3 consists of 17 residues. Germline V gene data show CDR1 as ENHRY and CDR2 as SYGVKD. The CDR3 region is CAISGSGTGDRYNEQFF. CDR3 bases: TGTGCCATCAGTGGATCCGGGACAGGAGACAGGTACAATGAGCAGTTCTTC.

The rearrangement joins TRBV11-2 to TRBJ1-3; 7 bases match TRBD1. CDR3 size: 17 residues. The V gene end was trimmed by 1 base and the J gene end by 4 bases; junction bases not matched to a gene: 10. Germline assignment: CDR1 SGHAT and CDR2 FQNNGV. DNA of the CDR3: TGTGCCAGCAGCTTAGCGCAAAGGGGGCCTAAGGGAAACACCATATATTTT. This translates into CASSLAQRGPKGNTIYF.

V is TRBV6-5 and J is TRBJ1-6, with D perhaps matching TRBD1 (6 bases). This CDR3 comprises 14 residues. Germline loops: CDR1 MNHEY, CDR2 SVGAGI. The V end lost 2 bases, the J end lost 7 bases, and 9 bases lay between the germline ends. CDR3 nucleotides: TGTGCCAGCAGTTACCAGGGGCGGAATTCACCCCTCCACTTT. Translation: CASSYQGRNSPLHF.

The chain combines TRBV7-9 with TRBJ2-3; 10 bases agree with TRBD1. Trimming removed 5 bases from V and 3 bases from J; junction bases left unmatched: 8. In germline, CDR1 is SEHNR, CDR2 FQNEAQ (reference sequence). CDR3 length equals 16 residues. CDR3 nucleotides: TGTGCCAGCAGCCGACCGACAGGGGGCGAGACAGATACGCAGTATTTT. Protein product: CASSRPTGGETDTQYF.

This chain links TRBV5-5 with TRBJ2-1, with D hard to call. In germline, CDR1 is SGHKS, CDR2 YYEKEE (reference sequence). The V end lost 1 base, the J end lost 7 bases, and 0 bases lay between the germline ends. This CDR3 is 10 amino acids long. CDR3 coding DNA: TGTGCCAGCAGCTTGAATGAGCAGTTCTTC. This codes for CASSLNEQFF.

This rearrangement joins TRBV7-2 to TRBJ2-7, with 7 bases aligning to TRBD1. After removal of 5 bases from V and 3 bases from J, the junction contained 1 base not matched to a gene. Germline V gives CDR1 SGHTA, CDR2 FQGNSA. The CDR3 runs to 12 residues. In DNA, the CDR3 is TGTGCCAGCAGCCGACAGGGCTACGAGCAGTACTTC. This sequence encodes CASSRQGYEQYF.